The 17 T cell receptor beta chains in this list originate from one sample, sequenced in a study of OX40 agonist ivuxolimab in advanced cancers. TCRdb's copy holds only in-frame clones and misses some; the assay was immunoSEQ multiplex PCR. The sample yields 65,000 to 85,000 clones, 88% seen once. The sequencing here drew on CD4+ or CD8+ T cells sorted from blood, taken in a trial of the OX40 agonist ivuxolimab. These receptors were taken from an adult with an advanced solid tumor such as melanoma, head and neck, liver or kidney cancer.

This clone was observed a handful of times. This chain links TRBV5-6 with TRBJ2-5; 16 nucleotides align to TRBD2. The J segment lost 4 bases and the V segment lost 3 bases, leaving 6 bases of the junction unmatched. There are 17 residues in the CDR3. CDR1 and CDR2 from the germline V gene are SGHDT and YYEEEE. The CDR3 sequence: CASSSGTSGGASETQYF. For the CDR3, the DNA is TGTGCCAGCAGCTCCGGGACTAGCGGGGGGGCCTCAGAGACCCAGTACTTC.

CDR3 loop: CASSPQGDLYEQYF. The CDR3 DNA follows: TGTGCCAGCAGTCCACAGGGGGACCTCTACGAGCAGTACTTC. The chain recombines TRBV2 with TRBJ2-5; 8 nucleotides agree with TRBD1. The DNA matches TRBJ2-7 better at its end, which makes the J call doubtful. The CDR3 length is 14 residues. Germline V gene sequence: CDR1 SNHLY, CDR2 FYNNEI.

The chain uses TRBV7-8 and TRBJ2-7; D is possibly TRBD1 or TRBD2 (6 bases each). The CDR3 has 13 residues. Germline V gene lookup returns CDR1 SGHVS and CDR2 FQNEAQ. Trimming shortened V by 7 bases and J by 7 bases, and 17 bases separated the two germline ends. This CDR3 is CASTLAGGEEQYF. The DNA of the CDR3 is TGTGCCAGCACCCTAGCCGGGGGCGAAGAGCAGTACTTC.

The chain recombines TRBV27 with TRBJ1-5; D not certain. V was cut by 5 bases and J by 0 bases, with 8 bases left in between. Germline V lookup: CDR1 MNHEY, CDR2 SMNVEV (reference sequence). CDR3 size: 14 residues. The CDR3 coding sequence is TGTGCCAGCAGTGCCTCTAATAGCAATCAGCCCCAGCATTTT. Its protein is CASSASNSNQPQHF.

CDR3 sequence (DNA): TGTGCCAGCAGCGACCAGGATAGCTCCTATAATTCACCCCTCCACTTT. Residues: CASSDQDSSYNSPLHF. The V and J genes are TRBV7-2 and TRBJ1-6; D ambiguous. Germline V gene sequence: CDR1 SGHTA, CDR2 FQGNSA. The CDR3 loop spans 16 amino acids. V lost 5 bases and J lost 0, with 11 bases in between.

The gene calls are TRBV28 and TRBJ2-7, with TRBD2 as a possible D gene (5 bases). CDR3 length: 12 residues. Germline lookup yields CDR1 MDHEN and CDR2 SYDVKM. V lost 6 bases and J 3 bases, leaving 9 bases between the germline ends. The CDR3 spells CASSRRGYEQYF. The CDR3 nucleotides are TGTGCCAGCAGCCGACGGGGCTACGAGCAGTACTTC.

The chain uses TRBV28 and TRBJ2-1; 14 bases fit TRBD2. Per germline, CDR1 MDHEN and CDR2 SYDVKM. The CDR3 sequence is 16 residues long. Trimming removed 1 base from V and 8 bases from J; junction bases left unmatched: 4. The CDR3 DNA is TGTGCCAGCAGTTTATTTGGACTAGCGGGGGGCGATGAGCAGTTCTTC. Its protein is CASSLFGLAGGDEQFF.

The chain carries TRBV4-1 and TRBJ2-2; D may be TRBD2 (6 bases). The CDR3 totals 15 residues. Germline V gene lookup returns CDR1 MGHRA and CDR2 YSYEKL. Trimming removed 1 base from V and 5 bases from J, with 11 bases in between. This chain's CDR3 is CASSQGWLATGELFF. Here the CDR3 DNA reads TGCGCCAGCAGCCAAGGGTGGCTAGCGACCGGGGAGCTGTTTTTT.

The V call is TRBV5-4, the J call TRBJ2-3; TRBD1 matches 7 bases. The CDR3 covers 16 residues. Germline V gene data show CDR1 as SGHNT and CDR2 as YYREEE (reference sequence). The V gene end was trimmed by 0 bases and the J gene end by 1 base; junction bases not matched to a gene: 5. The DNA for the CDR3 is TGTGCCAGCAGCTTGGGACAGGGAATAGGCACAGATACGCAGTATTTT. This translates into CASSLGQGIGTDTQYF.

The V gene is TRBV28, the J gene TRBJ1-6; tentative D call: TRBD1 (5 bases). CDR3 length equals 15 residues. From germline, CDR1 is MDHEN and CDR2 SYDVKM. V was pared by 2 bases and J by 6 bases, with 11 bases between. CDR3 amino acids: CASSLKRGANSPLHF. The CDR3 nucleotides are TGTGCCAGCAGTTTAAAAAGGGGCGCTAATTCACCCCTCCACTTT.

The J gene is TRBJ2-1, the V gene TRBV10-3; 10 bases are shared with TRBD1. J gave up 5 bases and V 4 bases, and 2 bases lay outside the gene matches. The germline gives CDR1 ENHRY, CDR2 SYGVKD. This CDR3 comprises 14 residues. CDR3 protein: CAISGGTGDNEQFF. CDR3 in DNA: TGTGCCATCAGTGGGGGGACAGGGGACAATGAGCAGTTCTTC.

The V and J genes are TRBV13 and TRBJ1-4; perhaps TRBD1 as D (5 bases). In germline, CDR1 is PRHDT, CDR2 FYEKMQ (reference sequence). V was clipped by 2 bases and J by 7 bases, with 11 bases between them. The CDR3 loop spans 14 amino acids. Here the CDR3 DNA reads TGTGCCAGCAGCTTAAAGGGGATGATTGAAAAACTGTTTTTT. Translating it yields CASSLKGMIEKLFF.

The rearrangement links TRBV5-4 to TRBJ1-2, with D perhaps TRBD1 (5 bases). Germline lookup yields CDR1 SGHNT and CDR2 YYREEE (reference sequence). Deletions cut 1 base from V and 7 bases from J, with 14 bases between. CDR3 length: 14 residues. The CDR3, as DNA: TGTGCCAGCAGCTTGCGACAGACGGGGGGTGGCTACACCTTC. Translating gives CASSLRQTGGGYTF.

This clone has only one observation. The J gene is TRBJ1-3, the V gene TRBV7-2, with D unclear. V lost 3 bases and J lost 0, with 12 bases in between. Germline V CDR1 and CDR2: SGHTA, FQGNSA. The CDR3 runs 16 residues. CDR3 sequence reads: CASSLGGPFSGNTIYF. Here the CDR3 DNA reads TGTGCCAGCAGCTTGGGAGGGCCCTTCTCTGGAAACACCATATATTTT. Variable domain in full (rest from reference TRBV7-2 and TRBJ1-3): GAGVSQSPSNKVTEKGKDVELRCDPISGHTALYWYRQSLGQGLEFLIYFQGNSAPDKSGLPSDRFSAERTGGSVSTLTIQRTQQEDSAVYLCASSLGGPFSGNTIYFGEGSWLTVV.

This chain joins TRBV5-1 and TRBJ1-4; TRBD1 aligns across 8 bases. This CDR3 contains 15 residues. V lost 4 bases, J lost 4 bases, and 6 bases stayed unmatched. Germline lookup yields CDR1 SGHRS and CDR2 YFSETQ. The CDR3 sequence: CASSPQGAGNEKLFF. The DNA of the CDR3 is TGCGCCAGCAGCCCTCAGGGGGCGGGTAATGAAAAACTGTTTTTT.

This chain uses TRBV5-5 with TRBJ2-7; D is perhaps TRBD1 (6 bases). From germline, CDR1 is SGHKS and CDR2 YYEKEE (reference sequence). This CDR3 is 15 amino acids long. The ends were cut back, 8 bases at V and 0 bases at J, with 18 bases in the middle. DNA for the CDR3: TGTGCCAGTCAATTTCGAGGGGGAAGCTCCTACGAGCAGTACTTC. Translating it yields CASQFRGGSSYEQYF.

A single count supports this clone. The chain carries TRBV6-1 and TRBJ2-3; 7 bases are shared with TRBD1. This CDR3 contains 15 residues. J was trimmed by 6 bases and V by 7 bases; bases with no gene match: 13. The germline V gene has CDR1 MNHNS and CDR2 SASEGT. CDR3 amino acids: CASTGTDWGPDTQYF. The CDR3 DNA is TGTGCCAGCACCGGGACAGACTGGGGTCCGGATACGCAGTATTTT.